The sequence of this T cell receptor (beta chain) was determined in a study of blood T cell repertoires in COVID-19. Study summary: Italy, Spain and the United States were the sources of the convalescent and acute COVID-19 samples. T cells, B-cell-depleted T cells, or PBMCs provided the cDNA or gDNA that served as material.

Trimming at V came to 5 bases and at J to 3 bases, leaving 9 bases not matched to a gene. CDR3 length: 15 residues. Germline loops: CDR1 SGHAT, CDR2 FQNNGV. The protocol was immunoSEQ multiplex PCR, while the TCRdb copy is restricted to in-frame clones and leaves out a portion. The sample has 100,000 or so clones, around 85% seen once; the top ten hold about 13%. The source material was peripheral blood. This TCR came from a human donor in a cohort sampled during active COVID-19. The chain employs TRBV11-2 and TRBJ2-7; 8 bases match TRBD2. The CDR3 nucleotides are TGTGCCAGCAGCCCCCGGCGGGAGGCTCTCTACGAGCAGTACTTC. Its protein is CASSPRREALYEQYF.